These 29 T cell receptor beta chains share one sample of origin, sequenced in a study of shared clonotypes between healthy human individuals. Repertoires were generated with immunoSEQ multiplex PCR, while TCRdb's copy carries only in-frame clones and drops some. The sample contains about 490,000 clones, less than 80% of which appear only once. Sequenced material: PBMCs. These receptors were obtained from a woman between 40 and 50 years old in good health. Some clones in this sample may be carry-over from other donors' samples.

The chain's CDR3 is CASHPGRLSEQYF. CDR3 coding DNA: TGTGCCAGCCACCCCGGGAGACTTTCCGAGCAGTACTTC. This chain links TRBV28 with TRBJ2-7; tentatively, D is TRBD2 (6 bases). This CDR3 has 13 residues. CDR1 is MDHEN and CDR2 is SYDVKM in the germline V gene. Trimming removed 8 bases from V and 6 bases from J, with 17 bases in between.

V gene TRBV6-1 combines with J gene TRBJ2-7, with 8 bases matching TRBD1. J was trimmed by 4 bases and V by 8 bases; bases with no gene match: 10. The CDR3 is 14 amino acids. CDR1 is MNHNS and CDR2 is SASEGT in the germline V gene. The CDR3 is CASQADRGLYEQYF. The CDR3 DNA is TGTGCCAGCCAGGCCGACAGGGGTCTTTACGAGCAGTACTTC.

This clone appeared a few times. The same CDR3 also results from other DNA sequences found in this sample. The rearrangement joins TRBV5-1 to TRBJ2-3; D is undetermined. Trimming pared 1 base from V and 2 bases from J, leaving 2 bases between. Germline assignment: CDR1 SGHRS and CDR2 YFSETQ. This CDR3 is built from 12 residues. CDR3 coding DNA: TGCGCCAGCAGCTTGACCACAGATACGCAGTATTTT. Translated, it gives CASSLTTDTQYF.

The chain uses TRBV7-8 and TRBJ1-1, with unresolved D. The CDR3 has 14 amino acids. Germline V gene data show CDR1 as SGHVS and CDR2 as FQNEAQ. The germline V and J ends were trimmed by 2 bases and 2 bases, with 9 bases remaining between them. DNA of the CDR3: TGTGCCAGCAGCTTAATGCCACTAAACACTGAAGCTTTCTTT. It codes for CASSLMPLNTEAFF.

This clone appeared once. This chain joins TRBV7-2 and TRBJ2-7; 11 bases match TRBD2. Germline trimming cut 0 bases from V and 2 bases from J; bases unmatched to any gene: 12. From germline, CDR1 is SGHTA and CDR2 FQGNSA. The CDR3 runs 19 residues. CDR3 in amino acids: CASSLATSGRHSPPYEQYF. Written as DNA, the CDR3 is TGTGCCAGCAGCTTAGCCACTAGCGGGAGACATTCGCCACCCTACGAGCAGTACTTC.

This chain connects TRBV28 to TRBJ2-7; the match to TRBD2 covers 14 bases. Germline CDR1 and CDR2: MDHEN and SYDVKM. J gave up 4 bases and V 4 bases, and 18 bases lay outside the gene matches. The CDR3 is 20 amino acids. The CDR3 region is CASSSLSPGTSGRSGYEQYF. The CDR3 DNA reads TGTGCCAGCAGTTCCCTATCGCCGGGGACTAGCGGGAGATCAGGATACGAGCAGTACTTC.

V gene TRBV5-3 combines with J gene TRBJ1-4; weak D call: TRBD1 (6 bases). TRBV5-3 has ORF status, its function being uncertain. The CDR3 is made up of 14 amino acids. V lost 8 bases and J 0 bases, leaving 11 bases between the germline ends. This chain's CDR3 is CASRNRATNEKLFF. CDR3 nucleotide sequence: TGTGCCAGCCGGAACAGGGCAACTAATGAAAAACTGTTTTTT.

The gene calls are TRBV27 and TRBJ2-7; D is perhaps TRBD1 or TRBD2 (5 bases each). The germline V and J ends were trimmed by 4 bases and 7 bases, with 17 bases remaining between them. Germline values: CDR1 MNHEY, CDR2 SMNVEV (reference sequence). The CDR3 loop spans 14 amino acids. The CDR3 bases are TGTGCCAGCAGTTCCACTAGGGACCCTGTGGAGCAGTACTTC. Amino acid sequence: CASSSTRDPVEQYF.

DNA of the CDR3: TGTGCCAGCCCCCGGCTAGCGGGATCCTACGAGCAGTACTTC. Protein sequence: CASPRLAGSYEQYF. This chain connects TRBV2 to TRBJ2-7, with 9 bases that match TRBD2. The CDR3 runs 14 residues. With 8 bases clipped from V and 1 base from J, the junction kept 6 bases outside the gene matches. From germline, CDR1 is SNHLY and CDR2 FYNNEI.

The V call is TRBV10-3, the J call TRBJ1-2; no clear D gene. The CDR3 spans 12 residues. V was pared by 7 bases and J by 5 bases, with 11 bases between. Looked up from germline, CDR1 is ENHRY and CDR2 is SYGVKD. DNA for the CDR3: TGTGCCATCAACGACGGGGTATATGGCTACACCTTC. This sequence encodes CAINDGVYGYTF.

With respect to this clone: At the DNA level, this CDR3 is encoded by other sequences in the same sample as well. The CDR3 bases are TGTGCCAGCAGCTTAGATGGTGCCTCCTACGAGCAGTACTTC. Amino acid sequence: CASSLDGASYEQYF. The chain is built from TRBV7-2 and TRBJ2-7; D is uncertain. Germline V gene lookup returns CDR1 SGHTA and CDR2 FQGNSA. The CDR3 is made up of 14 amino acids. V lost 1 base, J lost 0 bases, and 7 bases lay in between.

V usage is TRBV18 and J usage is TRBJ1-1; D unresolved. There are 16 residues in the CDR3. V was pared by 2 bases and J by 3 bases, with 16 bases between. Germline CDR1 and CDR2: KGHSH and LQKENI. The CDR3 region has the DNA TGTGCCAGCTCACCAATGGTCGAGTTGGCGGACACTGAAGCTTTCTTT. Its translation is CASSPMVELADTEAFF.

This clone was seen more than once but under ten times. This same CDR3 is encoded by further DNA sequences in the sample. The genes are TRBV5-1 and TRBJ1-1, with D perhaps matching TRBD1 (6 bases). CDR3 length: 14 amino acids. V lost 0 bases and J 0 bases, leaving 6 bases between the germline ends. Germline CDR1 is SGHRS and CDR2 is YFSETQ. CDR3 amino acids: CASSLGQVNTEAFF. CDR3 DNA sequence: TGCGCCAGCAGCTTGGGACAGGTGAACACTGAAGCTTTCTTT.

This chain connects TRBV9 to TRBJ1-2, with 11 positions matching TRBD1. The V segment lost 0 bases and the J segment 7 bases; nucleotides outside the gene matches: 14. In germline, CDR1 is SGDLS, CDR2 YYNGEE. This CDR3 has 18 residues. This chain's CDR3 is CASSVASGTGGGLRGYTF. In DNA form, the CDR3 reads TGTGCCAGCAGCGTAGCTTCCGGGACAGGGGGAGGTTTGCGTGGCTACACCTTC.

The chain joins TRBV4-3 to TRBJ1-4; the D is unclear. Germline CDR1 and CDR2: LGHNA and YSLEER. The germline V and J ends were trimmed by 3 bases and 9 bases, with 11 bases remaining between them. The CDR3 covers 13 residues. CDR3 loop: CASSQGLGKKLFF. The CDR3 bases are TGCGCCAGCAGCCAGGGCCTGGGGAAAAAACTGTTTTTT.

This chain links TRBV28 with TRBJ1-2; the D gene is possibly TRBD1 (6 bases). Germline V lookup: CDR1 MDHEN, CDR2 SYDVKM. The CDR3 loop spans 17 amino acids. V was shortened by 1 base and J by 7 bases, with 22 bases between the two germline ends. Here the CDR3 reads CASSLYTFGGALGGYTF. DNA of the CDR3: TGTGCCAGCAGTTTATACACATTCGGGGGGGCGTTGGGTGGCTACACCTTC.

The J gene is TRBJ2-3, the V gene TRBV6-1; 9 bases are shared with TRBD1. There are 15 residues in the CDR3. CDR1 and CDR2 (germline): MNHNS, SASEGT. J gave up 3 bases and V 4 bases, and 5 bases lay outside the gene matches. The CDR3 sequence is CASSGGTGRTDTQYF. The CDR3 DNA sequence: TGTGCCAGCAGTGGGGGGACAGGGAGGACAGATACGCAGTATTTT.

This clone was recorded a few times. V is TRBV7-2 and J is TRBJ1-1, with a possible D match to TRBD1 (6 bases). The CDR3 consists of 15 residues. The V gene lost 1 base and the J gene lost 4 bases, with 13 bases spanning the gap. The germline V gene has CDR1 SGHTA and CDR2 FQGNSA. DNA of the CDR3: TGTGCCAGCAGCTTAGATCAGGGGTTCGGCACTGAAGCTTTCTTT. Encoded protein: CASSLDQGFGTEAFF.

In regard to this clone: This likely reflects a read error, since a far larger clone is one base away. CDR3 sequence reads: CASSYRREVPNEQFF. DNA of the CDR3: TGCGCCAGCAGTTACAGGCGGGAGGTTCCCAATGAGCAGTTCTTC. The rearrangement links TRBV5-5 to TRBJ2-1; TRBD2 matches at 8 bases. CDR1 and CDR2 (germline): SGHKS, YYEKEE (reference sequence). CDR3 length: 15 amino acids.

This clone was recorded only once. The chain couples TRBV5-1 to TRBJ2-4; 7 bases are a match to TRBD2. The CDR3 runs to 18 residues. V lost 4 bases, J lost 0 bases, and 13 bases stayed unmatched. The germline gives CDR1 SGHRS, CDR2 YFSETQ. CDR3 amino acids: CASSVSGTPVLAKNIQYF. The CDR3 region has the DNA TGCGCCAGCAGCGTAAGCGGGACGCCTGTACTAGCCAAAAACATTCAGTACTTC.

The chain uses TRBV4-2 and TRBJ2-7; 12 positions agree with TRBD2. Trimming took 1 base from V and 3 from J; bases not matched to a gene: 4. Per the germline V gene, CDR1 is LGHNA and CDR2 is YNFKEQ. CDR3 size: 16 residues. CDR3 nucleotide sequence: TGTGCCAGCAGCCAAGGGACTAGCGGGGCGGGCTACGAGCAGTACTTC. It is translated as CASSQGTSGAGYEQYF.

Details on this clone: This may be a read error, as it is one base from a much larger clone. The V call is TRBV5-6, the J call TRBJ1-1; no clear D. Germline CDR1 SGHDT, CDR2 YYEEEE. Trimming took off 2 bases at V and 2 bases at J, with 7 bases between the two ends. This CDR3 comprises 13 residues. DNA of the CDR3: TGTGCCAGCAGCTTAACGGGAAACACTGAAGCTTTCTTT. It is translated as CASSLTGNTEAFF.

This clone has a single count. This chain uses TRBV6-6 with TRBJ1-2; 7 nucleotides agree with TRBD1. Germline CDR1 and CDR2: MNHNY and SVGAGI (reference sequence). J was trimmed by 8 bases and V by 6 bases; bases with no gene match: 6. The CDR3 totals 12 residues. In DNA form, the CDR3 reads TGTGCCAGCAGGACCGACAGGGAGGGCTACACCTTC. Translation gives CASRTDREGYTF.

This chain links TRBV7-6 with TRBJ2-1, with 8 bases matching TRBD2. The V gene end was trimmed by 5 bases and the J gene end by 6 bases; junction bases not matched to a gene: 12. The CDR3 has 16 residues. Germline-derived CDR1 and CDR2 are SGHVS and FNYEAQ. CDR3 amino acids: CASSNPGLARSNEQFF. The CDR3 coding sequence is TGTGCCAGCAGCAACCCCGGACTAGCTAGGTCCAATGAGCAGTTCTTC.

The rearrangement joins TRBV28 to TRBJ2-7; possibly TRBD1 for D (8 bases). V was pared by 5 bases and J by 2 bases, with 22 bases between. CDR1 is MDHEN and CDR2 is SYDVKM in the germline V gene. The CDR3 is 17 amino acids. The CDR3 sequence is CASSTPTGARGAYEQYF. The CDR3 bases are TGTGCCAGCAGTACCCCGACAGGGGCACGGGGGGCCTACGAGCAGTACTTC.

The rearrangement links TRBV11-2 to TRBJ2-7, with 10 bases lining up with TRBD1. CDR1 SGHAT and CDR2 FQNNGV come from the germline V gene. With 3 bases clipped from V and 5 bases from J, the junction kept 7 bases outside the gene matches. The CDR3 totals 15 residues. The CDR3 here is CASSFRDRGADEQYF. The CDR3 DNA is TGTGCCAGCAGCTTCCGGGACAGGGGTGCGGACGAGCAGTACTTC.

Note on this clone: With only one base between it and a far larger clone, this is likely a read error. This chain uses TRBV4-2 with TRBJ2-2; TRBD2 is a possible D gene (6 bases). V lost 8 bases and J 3 bases, leaving 22 bases between the germline ends. CDR1 and CDR2 (germline): LGHNA, YNFKEQ. The CDR3 length is 17 residues. For the CDR3, the DNA is TGTGCCAGCCAACTAACCGGGAGAGGGGATTACACCGGGGAGCTGTTTTTT. This gives the protein CASQLTGRGDYTGELFF.

The chain uses TRBV4-1 and TRBJ2-6, with no clear D. Looked up from germline, CDR1 is MGHRA and CDR2 is YSYEKL. Trimming pared 3 bases from V and 0 bases from J, leaving 12 bases between. The CDR3 is 17 residues long. CDR3 in DNA: TGCGCCAGCAGCCATAGTAGGACGGACTCTGGGGCCAACGTCCTGACTTTC. Translated: CASSHSRTDSGANVLTF.

This chain links TRBV7-2 with TRBJ2-3; maybe TRBD1 (5 bases). CDR3 size: 16 residues. Germline loops: CDR1 SGHTA, CDR2 FQGNSA. V lost 3 bases, J lost 4 bases, and 17 bases lay in between. CDR3: CASSLMGRGVADTQYF. DNA of the CDR3: TGTGCCAGCAGCTTGATGGGTAGGGGTGTAGCAGATACGCAGTATTTT.